This T cell receptor (beta chain) is from a study of Graves' ophthalmopathy and Graves' hyperthyroidism. Study-level information: Samples of peripheral blood were obtained at initial diagnosis, prior to treatment of any kind.

RNA served as the template for amplifying TCR beta CDR3 regions. First-round RT-PCR employed HTBI primers, with a second-round multiplex PCR after it. A single record per CDR3 protein comes from TCRdb applying MiXCR to the multiplex PCR reads. The sample lists just over 600,000 distinct CDR3 sequences, 20% to 25% seen once, with around 6.5% in the top ten. The CDR3 totals 16 residues. Trimming removed 4 bases at V and 4 bases at J, with 20 bases between. Germline V gene data show CDR1 as SGHTA and CDR2 as FQGNSA. Recruitment covered hyperthyroidism patients aged 18 to 65 whose new diagnosis was of under 2 months' duration. Certain patients, namely those with other autoimmune diseases, uncontrolled infections, pregnancy or lactation, were excluded. Each diagnosis was determined on the basis of clinical symptoms, serum thyroxine, TRAb, thyroid ultrasound and orbital computed tomography. Many counts were recorded for this clonotype.

V usage is TRBV7-2 and J usage is TRBJ2-7; perhaps TRBD1 as D (5 bases). The sequence derives from a woman younger than 30 with stable Graves' hyperthyroidism. Some clones in this sample may be carry-over from other donors' samples. Sequences were obtained from peripheral blood. The CDR3 loop reads CASSSWLGAGVYEQYF. The CDR3 region has the DNA TGTGCCAGCAGCTCTTGGTTAGGGGCTGGCGTTTACGAGCAGTACTTC.